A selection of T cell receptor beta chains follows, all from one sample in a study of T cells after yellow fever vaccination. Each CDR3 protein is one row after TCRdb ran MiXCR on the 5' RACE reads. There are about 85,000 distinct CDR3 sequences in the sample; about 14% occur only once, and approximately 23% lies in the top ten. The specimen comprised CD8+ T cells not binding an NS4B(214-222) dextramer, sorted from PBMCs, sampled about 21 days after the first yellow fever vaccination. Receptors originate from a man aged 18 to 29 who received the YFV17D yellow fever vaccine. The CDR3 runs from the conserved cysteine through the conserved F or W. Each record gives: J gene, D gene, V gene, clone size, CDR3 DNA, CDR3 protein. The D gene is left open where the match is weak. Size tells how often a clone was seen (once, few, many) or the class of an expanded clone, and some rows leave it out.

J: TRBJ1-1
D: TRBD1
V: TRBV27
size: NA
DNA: TGTGCCAGCAGACCGGGACAGGGGAACACTGAAGCTTTCTTT
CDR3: CASRPGQGNTEAFF

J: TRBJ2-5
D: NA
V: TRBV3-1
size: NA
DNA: TGTGCCAGCAGTCAACTCTGGGGAACCCAAGAGACCCAGTACTTC
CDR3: CASSQLWGTQETQYF

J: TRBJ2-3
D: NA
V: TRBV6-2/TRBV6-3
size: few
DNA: TGTGCCAGCAGCCTCGAAACCACAGATACGCAGTATTTT
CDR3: CASSLETTDTQYF

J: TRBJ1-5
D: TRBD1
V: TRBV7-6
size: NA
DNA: TGTGCCAGCAGCTCCGGGACAGGGGGCGGGCAGCCCCAGCATTTT
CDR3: CASSSGTGGGQPQHF

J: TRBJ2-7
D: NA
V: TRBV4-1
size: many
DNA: TGCGCCAGCAGCCAAGTGGGGGGCTCCTACGAGCAGTACTTC
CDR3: CASSQVGGSYEQYF

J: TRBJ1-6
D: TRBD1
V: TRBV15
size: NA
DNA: TGTGCCACCAGCTCACGGGACAGGGGTTCGCCCCTCCACTTT
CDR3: CATSSRDRGSPLHF

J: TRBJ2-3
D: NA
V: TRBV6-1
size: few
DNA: TGTGCCAGCAGCCCCCGACGGCTAGGGGCAGATACGCAGTATTTT
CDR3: CASSPRRLGADTQYF

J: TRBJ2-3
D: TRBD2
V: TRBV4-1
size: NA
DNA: TGCGCCAGCAGCCAAGACCCGGGACTACCTCCACAAGATACGCAGTATTTT
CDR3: CASSQDPGLPPQDTQYF

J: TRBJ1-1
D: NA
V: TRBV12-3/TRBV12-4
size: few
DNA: TGTGCCAGCAGTCAATACACTGAAGCTTTCTTT
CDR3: CASSQYTEAFF

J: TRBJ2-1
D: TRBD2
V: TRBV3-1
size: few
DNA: TGTGCCAGCAGCCCTGGACTAGCGGGCCACAATGAGCAGTTCTTC
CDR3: CASSPGLAGHNEQFF

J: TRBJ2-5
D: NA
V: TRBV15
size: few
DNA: TGTGCCACCAGAGCCACTCGACAGGCCGGGGAGACCCAGTACTTC
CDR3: CATRATRQAGETQYF

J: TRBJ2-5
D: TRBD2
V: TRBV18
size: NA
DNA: TGTGCCAGCTCTAGCGGGGGGTCACAAGAGACCCAGTACTTC
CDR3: CASSSGGSQETQYF

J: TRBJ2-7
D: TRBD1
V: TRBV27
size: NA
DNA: TGTGCCAGCAGTTTTTTGGGTGGGGACAGAGGCGAGCAGTACTTC
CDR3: CASSFLGGDRGEQYF

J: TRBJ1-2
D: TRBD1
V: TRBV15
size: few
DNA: TGTGCCACCAGCAGAGGCGTCCGGCCAGGGGGCGAGTCTAACTATGGCTACACCTTC
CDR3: CATSRGVRPGGESNYGYTF

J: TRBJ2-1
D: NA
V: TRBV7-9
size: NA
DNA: TGTGCCAGCAGCCCACGGATAGAAGGGGAGCAGTTCTTC
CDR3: CASSPRIEGEQFF

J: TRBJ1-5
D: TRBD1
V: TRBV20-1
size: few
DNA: TGCAGTGCTAGGTCGGACAGGGCCAATCAGCCCCAGCATTTT
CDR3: CSARSDRANQPQHF

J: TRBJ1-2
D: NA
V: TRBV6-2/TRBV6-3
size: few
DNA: TGTGCCAGCAGTTACAGGGTTTACGATGGCTACACCTTC
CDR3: CASSYRVYDGYTF

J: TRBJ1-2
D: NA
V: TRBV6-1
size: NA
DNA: TGTGCCAGCAGTCCCACGGTTCTGTACGGCTACACCTTC
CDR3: CASSPTVLYGYTF

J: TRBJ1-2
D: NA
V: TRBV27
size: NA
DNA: TGTGCCAGCAGTACCGACCCAGAGAGATTCTATGGCTACACCTTC
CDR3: CASSTDPERFYGYTF

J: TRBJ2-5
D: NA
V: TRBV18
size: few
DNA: TGTGCCAGCTCACCACCCCCCCAAGAGACCCAGTACTTC
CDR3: CASSPPPQETQYF

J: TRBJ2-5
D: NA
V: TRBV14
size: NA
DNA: TGTGCCAGCAGCCTCATAGACAGGAGAGAGACCCAGTACTTC
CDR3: CASSLIDRRETQYF

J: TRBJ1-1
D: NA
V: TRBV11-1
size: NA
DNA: TGTGCCAGCAGCTTAAACCAATTCACAGGGAGGGCGGACACTGAAGCTTTCTTT
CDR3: CASSLNQFTGRADTEAFF

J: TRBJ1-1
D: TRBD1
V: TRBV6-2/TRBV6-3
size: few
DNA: TGTGCCAGCAGTCCCCGGACAGGGCCAAGTCAGGGTGAAGCTTTCTTT
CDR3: CASSPRTGPSQGEAFF

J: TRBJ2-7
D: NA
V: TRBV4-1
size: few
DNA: TGCGCCAGCAGCCAAGATTCTACCTGGGGCGAGCAGTACTTC
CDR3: CASSQDSTWGEQYF

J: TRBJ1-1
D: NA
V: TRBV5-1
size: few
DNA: TGCGCCAGCAGCTTTAGGCAGGGCACTGAAGCTTTCTTT
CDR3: CASSFRQGTEAFF

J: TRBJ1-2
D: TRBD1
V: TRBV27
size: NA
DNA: TGTGCCAGCAGTTTAAGGACAGGGGAGTATGGCTACACCTTC
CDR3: CASSLRTGEYGYTF

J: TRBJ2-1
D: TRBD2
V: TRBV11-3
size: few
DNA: TGTGCCAGCAGCTTCCATAGCGGGGGATATTACAATGAGCAGTTCTTC
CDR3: CASSFHSGGYYNEQFF

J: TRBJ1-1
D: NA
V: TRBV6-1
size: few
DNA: TGTGCCAGTACCCAGGGCGCCACTGAAGCTTTCTTT
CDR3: CASTQGATEAFF

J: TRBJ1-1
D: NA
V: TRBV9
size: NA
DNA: TGTGCCAGCAGCCCAAGCCCGCCAGGACGGGGAGGTGGTGAAGCTTTCTTT
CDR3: CASSPSPPGRGGGEAFF

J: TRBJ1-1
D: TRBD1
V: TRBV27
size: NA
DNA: TGTGCCAGCTCATCAGGGGGCTTGAACACTGAAGCTTTCTTT
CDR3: CASSSGGLNTEAFF

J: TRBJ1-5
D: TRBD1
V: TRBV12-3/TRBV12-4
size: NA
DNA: TGTGCCAGCAGTTCCCGACAGGGTGATCAGCCCCAGCATTTT
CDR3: CASSSRQGDQPQHF

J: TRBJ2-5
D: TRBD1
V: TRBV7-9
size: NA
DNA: TGTGCCAGCAGCAACCGACAGGGATGGGAGACCCAGTACTTC
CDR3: CASSNRQGWETQYF

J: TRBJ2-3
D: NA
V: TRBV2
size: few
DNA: TGTGCCAGCAGTGAAGGAAGGTCAAGCACAGATACGCAGTATTTT
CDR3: CASSEGRSSTDTQYF

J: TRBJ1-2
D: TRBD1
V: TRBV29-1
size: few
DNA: TGCAGCGCCCGGACAGGGGGTGTGAATGGCTACACCTTC
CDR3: CSARTGGVNGYTF

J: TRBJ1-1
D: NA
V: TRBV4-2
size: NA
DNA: TGTGCCAGCAGCCAAGGGCACAACACTGAAGCTTTCTTT
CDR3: CASSQGHNTEAFF

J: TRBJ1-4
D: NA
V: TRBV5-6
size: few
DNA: TGTGCCAGCACTCATCGCTTGGATGAAAAACTGTTTTTT
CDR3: CASTHRLDEKLFF

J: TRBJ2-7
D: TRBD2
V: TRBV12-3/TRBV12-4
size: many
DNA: TGTGCCAGCCGCCAAGCGGGGGGCTACGAGCAGTACTTC
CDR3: CASRQAGGYEQYF

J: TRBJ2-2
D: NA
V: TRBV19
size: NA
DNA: TGTGCCAGCATGACAGGGAACACCGGGGAGCTGTTTTTT
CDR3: CASMTGNTGELFF

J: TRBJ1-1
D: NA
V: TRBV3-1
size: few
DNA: TGTGCCAGCAGCCCGATCGACACGGGGGTGACTGAAGCTTTCTTT
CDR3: CASSPIDTGVTEAFF

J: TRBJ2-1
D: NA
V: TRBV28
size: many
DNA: TGTGCCAGCAGGATCCGGGACCACAATGAGCAGTTCTTC
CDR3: CASRIRDHNEQFF

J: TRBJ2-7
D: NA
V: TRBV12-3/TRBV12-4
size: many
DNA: TGTGCCAGCAGTTTACCAGTCACCTACGAGCAGTACTTC
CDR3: CASSLPVTYEQYF

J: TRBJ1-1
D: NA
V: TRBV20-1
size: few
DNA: TGCAGTGCTAGAGTGGGTTTCACTGAAGCTTTCTTT
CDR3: CSARVGFTEAFF

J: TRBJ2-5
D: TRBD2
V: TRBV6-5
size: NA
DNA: TGTGCCAGCAGTTTGGTGCGGGGGGATGTTCTCCGGACCCAGTACTTC
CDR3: CASSLVRGDVLRTQYF